These T cell receptor beta chains were read from a single sample in a study of blood T cells in healthy people across ages. TCRdb ran MiXCR on the 5' RACE reads and lists one entry per CDR3 protein. This sample has roughly 1,300,000 distinct CDR3 sequences, with 45% to 70% found just once. The sequenced sample consisted of blood. The receptor set was obtained from a man younger than 35 in good health. Both conserved end residues are part of each CDR3. D genes are given only for firm matches. Expanded clones are given a class, and other clones once, few, many or no size at all.

v_gene: TRBV6-4
d_gene: TRBD1
abundance: once
j_gene: TRBJ1-4
CDR3aa: CASSEGTGDEKLFF
CDR3nt: TGTGCCAGCAGTGAAGGGACAGGGGATGAAAAACTGTTTTTT

v_gene: TRBV4-1
d_gene: TRBD1
abundance: -
j_gene: TRBJ1-4
CDR3aa: CASSQFDRGNEKLFF
CDR3nt: TGCGCCAGCAGCCAATTTGACAGGGGAAATGAAAAACTGTTTTTT

v_gene: TRBV25-1
d_gene: TRBD1
abundance: -
j_gene: TRBJ2-1
CDR3aa: CASSPSQGQGYNEQFF
CDR3nt: TGTGCCAGCAGCCCCTCCCAGGGACAGGGGTACAATGAGCAGTTCTTC

v_gene: TRBV7-9
d_gene: TRBD1
abundance: few
j_gene: TRBJ2-4
CDR3aa: CASSAGTGRENIQYF
CDR3nt: TGTGCCAGCAGCGCCGGGACAGGGAGGGAAAACATTCAGTACTTC

v_gene: TRBV9
d_gene: TRBD1
abundance: -
j_gene: TRBJ2-5
CDR3aa: CASSPGTGVVETQYF
CDR3nt: TGTGCCAGCAGTCCTGGGACAGGGGTTGTTGAGACCCAGTACTTC

v_gene: TRBV20-1
d_gene: -
abundance: many
j_gene: TRBJ2-5
CDR3aa: CSAMGIDETQYF
CDR3nt: TGCAGTGCTATGGGCATTGACGAGACCCAGTACTTC

v_gene: TRBV4-1
d_gene: -
abundance: few
j_gene: TRBJ2-2
CDR3aa: CASSQERSGELFF
CDR3nt: TGCGCCAGCAGCCAAGAGAGGAGCGGGGAGCTGTTTTTT

v_gene: TRBV20-1
d_gene: -
abundance: once
j_gene: TRBJ1-5
CDR3aa: CSASMVMSSNQPQHF
CDR3nt: TGCAGTGCTAGTATGGTTATGAGTAGCAATCAGCCCCAGCATTTT

v_gene: TRBV29-1
d_gene: -
abundance: -
j_gene: TRBJ2-5
CDR3aa: CSVERSGEIVLSGRETQYF
CDR3nt: TGCAGCGTTGAACGGTCCGGAGAGATTGTGCTAAGCGGTAGGGAGACCCAGTACTTC

v_gene: TRBV29-1
d_gene: -
abundance: -
j_gene: TRBJ2-5
CDR3aa: CSVGPQGLGQETQYF
CDR3nt: TGCAGCGTTGGACCTCAGGGGTTGGGTCAAGAGACCCAGTACTTC

v_gene: TRBV12-3/TRBV12-4
d_gene: TRBD2
abundance: -
j_gene: TRBJ2-1
CDR3aa: CASSTTSGGGVYEQFF
CDR3nt: TGTGCCAGCAGTACCACTAGCGGGGGGGGGGTCTATGAGCAGTTCTTC

v_gene: TRBV5-1
d_gene: TRBD2
abundance: -
j_gene: TRBJ2-3
CDR3aa: CASSQESGTSTDTQYF
CDR3nt: TGCGCCAGCAGCCAGGAGAGCGGGACTAGCACAGATACGCAGTATTTT

v_gene: TRBV6-1
d_gene: -
abundance: -
j_gene: TRBJ2-2
CDR3aa: CASSPPRARLDTGELFF
CDR3nt: TGTGCCAGCAGCCCACCTAGGGCCCGGCTCGACACCGGGGAGCTGTTTTTT

v_gene: TRBV29-1
d_gene: TRBD2
abundance: -
j_gene: TRBJ2-7
CDR3aa: CSVPTSYNEQYF
CDR3nt: TGCAGCGTGCCGACTAGCTACAATGAGCAGTACTTC

v_gene: TRBV2
d_gene: -
abundance: few
j_gene: TRBJ1-4
CDR3aa: CATRELNEKLFF
CDR3nt: TGTGCCACCCGGGAGCTTAATGAAAAACTGTTTTTT

v_gene: TRBV29-1
d_gene: TRBD2
abundance: -
j_gene: TRBJ2-1
CDR3aa: CSSSGLAGGMSYNEQFF
CDR3nt: TGCAGCTCCTCCGGACTAGCGGGGGGGATGTCCTACAATGAGCAGTTCTTC

v_gene: TRBV13
d_gene: -
abundance: -
j_gene: TRBJ2-3
CDR3aa: CASSLFEGAGDTQYF
CDR3nt: TGTGCCAGCAGCTTATTCGAGGGGGCGGGGGATACGCAGTATTTT